The source of this TCR beta chain is a study of cytomegalovirus exposure and HLA in healthy donors. The study ran its PCR with 60 Vbeta and 13 Jbeta primers. Method: immunoSEQ multiplex PCR; TCRdb's copy keeps in-frame clones and lacks some. The sample lists 170,000 or so clones, less than 90% occurring once. CDR1 and CDR2 from the germline V gene are MNHEY and SMNVEV (reference sequence). The CDR3 totals 15 residues. V was clipped by 0 bases and J by 7 bases; unmatched bases: 3. The chain is built from TRBV27 and TRBJ2-1, with 10 bases identical to TRBD2. Sequencing was performed on PBMCs. This clonotype was sampled from a young woman in good health and CMV-seronegative. CDR3 amino acids: CASSLSGTSANEQFF. CDR3 nucleotide sequence: TGTGCCAGCAGTTTATCGGGGACTAGCGCAAATGAGCAGTTCTTC.